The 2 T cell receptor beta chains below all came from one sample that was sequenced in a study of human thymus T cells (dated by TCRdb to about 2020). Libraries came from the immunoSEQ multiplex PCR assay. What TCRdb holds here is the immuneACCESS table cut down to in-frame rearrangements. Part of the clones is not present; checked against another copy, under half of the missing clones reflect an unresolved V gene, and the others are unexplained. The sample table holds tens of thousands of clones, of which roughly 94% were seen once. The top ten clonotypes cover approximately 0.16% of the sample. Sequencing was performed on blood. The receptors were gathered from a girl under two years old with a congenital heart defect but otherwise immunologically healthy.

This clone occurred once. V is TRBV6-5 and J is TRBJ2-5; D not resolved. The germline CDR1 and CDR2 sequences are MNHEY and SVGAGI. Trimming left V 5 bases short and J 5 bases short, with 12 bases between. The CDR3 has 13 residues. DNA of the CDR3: TGTGCCAGCAGTACTGGCCTGTCGGAGACCCAGTACTTC. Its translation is CASSTGLSETQYF.

The CDR3 sequence is CASSQDYSGSLFRTDTQYF. The CDR3 bases are TGTGCCAGCAGCCAAGACTATAGCGGGAGCCTTTTCCGCACAGATACGCAGTATTTT. The J gene is TRBJ2-3, the V gene TRBV4-2; 9 bases match TRBD2. The CDR3 is made up of 19 amino acids. V lost 0 bases and J lost 1; bases outside the gene matches: 11. Germline loops: CDR1 LGHNA, CDR2 YNFKEQ.